This T cell receptor beta chain is from a study of blood T cell repertoires in COVID-19. The wider study: The United States, Italy and Spain supplied acute and convalescent COVID-19 samples. PBMCs, B-cell-depleted T cells, or T cells were the source of the cDNA or gDNA that made up the material.

Those enrolled in Seattle joined during active infection and were followed longitudinally afterward. Original methodology: Nucleated cell counts were estimated from reference gene primer amplification. Here immunoSEQ multiplex PCR was the method, and the copy in TCRdb shows in-frame clones only, minus some. The V and J calls and clone size are taken from that table; D and trimming were inferred from the DNA. In the table there are about 410,000 clones, about nine tenths of which are singletons. Input material: peripheral blood. The sequence was collected from a woman aged 40 to 50 with COVID-19, enrolled during active disease.

The CDR3 sequence: CASRTGSYGYTF. The CDR3 DNA is TGTGCCAGCCGGACAGGTAGCTATGGCTACACCTTC. This sequence joins TRBV25-1 and TRBJ1-2, with 7 bases matching TRBD1. V shed 8 bases, J shed 4 bases, and the junction held 4 bases outside the gene matches. Germline V gene data show CDR1 as MGHDK and CDR2 as SYGVNS. This CDR3 comprises 12 residues.